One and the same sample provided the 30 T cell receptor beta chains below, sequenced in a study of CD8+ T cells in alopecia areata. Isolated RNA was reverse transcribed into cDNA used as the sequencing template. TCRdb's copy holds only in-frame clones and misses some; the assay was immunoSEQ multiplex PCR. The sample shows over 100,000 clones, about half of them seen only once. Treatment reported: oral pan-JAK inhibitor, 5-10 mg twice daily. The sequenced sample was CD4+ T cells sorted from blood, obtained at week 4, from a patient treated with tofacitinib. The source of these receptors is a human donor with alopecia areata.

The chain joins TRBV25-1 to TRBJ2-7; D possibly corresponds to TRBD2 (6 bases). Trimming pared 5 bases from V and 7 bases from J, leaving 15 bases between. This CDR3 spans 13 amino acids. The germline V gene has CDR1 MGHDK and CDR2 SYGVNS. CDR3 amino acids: CASSLLDYGEQYF. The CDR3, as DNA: TGTGCCAGCAGTTTGTTGGACTATGGGGAGCAGTACTTC.

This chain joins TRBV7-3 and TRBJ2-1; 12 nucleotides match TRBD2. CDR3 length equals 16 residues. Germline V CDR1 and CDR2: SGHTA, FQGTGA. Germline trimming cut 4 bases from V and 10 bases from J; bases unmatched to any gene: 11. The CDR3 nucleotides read TGTGCCAGCAGCTCGACTAGCGGGAGTTCTCCGAGGGAGCAGTTCTTC. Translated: CASSSTSGSSPREQFF.

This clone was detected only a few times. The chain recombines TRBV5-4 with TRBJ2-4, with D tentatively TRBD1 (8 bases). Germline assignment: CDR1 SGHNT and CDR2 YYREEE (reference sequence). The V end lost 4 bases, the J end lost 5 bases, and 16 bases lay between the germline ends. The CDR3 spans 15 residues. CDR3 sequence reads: CASSLGQGGQNIQYF. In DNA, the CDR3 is TGTGCCAGCAGCCTAGGACAGGGAGGGCAAAACATTCAGTACTTC.

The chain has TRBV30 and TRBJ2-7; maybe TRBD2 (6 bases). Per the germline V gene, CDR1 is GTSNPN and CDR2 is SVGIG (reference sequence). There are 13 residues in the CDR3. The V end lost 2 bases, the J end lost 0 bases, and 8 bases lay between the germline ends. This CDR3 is CAWSRGFSYEQYF. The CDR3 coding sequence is TGTGCCTGGAGTCGGGGGTTCTCCTACGAGCAGTACTTC.

The CDR3 loop is CSVAGQHNSGANVLTF. The CDR3, as DNA: TGCAGCGTAGCGGGACAGCACAACTCTGGGGCCAACGTCCTGACTTTC. The chain has TRBV29-1 and TRBJ2-6; perhaps D is TRBD1 or TRBD2 (7 bases each). V was cut by 6 bases and J by 0 bases, with 15 bases left in between. The germline CDR1 and CDR2 sequences are SQVTM and ANQGSEA. The CDR3 extends over 16 amino acids. The full variable domain, rest sourced from reference TRBV29-1 and TRBJ2-6, is SAVISQKPSRDICQRGTSLTIQCQVDSQVTMMFWYRQQPGQSLTLIATANQGSEATYESGFVIDKFPISRPNLTFSTLTVSNMSPEDSSIYLCSVAGQHNSGANVLTFGAGSRLTVL.

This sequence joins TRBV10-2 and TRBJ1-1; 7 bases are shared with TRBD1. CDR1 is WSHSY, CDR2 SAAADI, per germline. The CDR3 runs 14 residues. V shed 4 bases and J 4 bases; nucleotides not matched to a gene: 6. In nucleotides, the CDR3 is TGCGCCAGCAGTGCTACTACAGGGGCCACTGAAGCTTTCTTT. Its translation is CASSATTGATEAFF.

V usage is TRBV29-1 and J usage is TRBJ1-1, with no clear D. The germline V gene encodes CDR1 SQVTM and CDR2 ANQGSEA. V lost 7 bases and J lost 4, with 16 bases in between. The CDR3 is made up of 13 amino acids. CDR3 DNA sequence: TGCAGCGCTCGATTAGCAGAGAGCACTGAAGCTTTCTTT. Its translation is CSARLAESTEAFF.

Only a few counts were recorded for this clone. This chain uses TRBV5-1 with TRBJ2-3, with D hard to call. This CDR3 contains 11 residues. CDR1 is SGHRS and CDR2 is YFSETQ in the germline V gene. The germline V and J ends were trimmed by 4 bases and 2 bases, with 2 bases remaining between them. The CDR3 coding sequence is TGCGCCAGCAGCAACACAGATACGCAGTATTTT. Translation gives CASSNTDTQYF.

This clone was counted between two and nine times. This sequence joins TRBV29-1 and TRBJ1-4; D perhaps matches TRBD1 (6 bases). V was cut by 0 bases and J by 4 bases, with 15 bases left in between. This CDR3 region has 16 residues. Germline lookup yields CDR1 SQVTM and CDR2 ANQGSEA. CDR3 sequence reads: CSVEDRRQAVNEKLFF. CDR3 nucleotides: TGCAGCGTTGAAGACCGTCGACAGGCCGTTAATGAAAAACTGTTTTTT.

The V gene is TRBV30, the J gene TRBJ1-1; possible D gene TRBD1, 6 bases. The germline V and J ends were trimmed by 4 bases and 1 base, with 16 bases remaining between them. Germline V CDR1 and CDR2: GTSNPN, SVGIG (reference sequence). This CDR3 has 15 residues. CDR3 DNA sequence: TGTGCCTGGATGAGTTCGGGACACCCGAACACTGAAGCTTTCTTT. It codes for CAWMSSGHPNTEAFF.

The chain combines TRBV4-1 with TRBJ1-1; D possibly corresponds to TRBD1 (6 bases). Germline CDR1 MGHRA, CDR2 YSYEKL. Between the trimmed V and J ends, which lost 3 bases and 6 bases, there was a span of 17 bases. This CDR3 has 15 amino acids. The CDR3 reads CASSHPGGLGAEAFF. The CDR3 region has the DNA TGCGCCAGCAGCCACCCCGGGGGCCTCGGGGCTGAAGCTTTCTTT.

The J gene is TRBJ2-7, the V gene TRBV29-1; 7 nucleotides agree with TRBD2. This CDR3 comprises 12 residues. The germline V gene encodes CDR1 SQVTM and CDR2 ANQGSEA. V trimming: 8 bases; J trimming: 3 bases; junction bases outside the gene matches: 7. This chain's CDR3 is CSSCRGVYEQYF. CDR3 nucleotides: TGCAGCTCGTGCCGGGGGGTCTACGAGCAGTACTTC.

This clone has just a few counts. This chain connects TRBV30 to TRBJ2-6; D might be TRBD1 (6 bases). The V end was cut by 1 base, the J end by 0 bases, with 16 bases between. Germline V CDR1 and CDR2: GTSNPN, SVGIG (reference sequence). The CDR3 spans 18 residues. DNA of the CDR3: TGTGCCTGGAGTGGAGAAGGGCAGGGGCACTCTGGGGCCAACGTCCTGACTTTC. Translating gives CAWSGEGQGHSGANVLTF.

Here the CDR3 DNA reads TGTGCCTGGAGTGTCTCCCGAAACTATGGCTACACCTTC. Protein: CAWSVSRNYGYTF. The V gene is TRBV30, the J gene TRBJ1-2, with D unclear. CDR1 GTSNPN and CDR2 SVGIG come from the germline V gene (reference sequence). CDR3 length equals 13 residues. Trimming pared 0 bases from V and 2 bases from J, leaving 7 bases between.

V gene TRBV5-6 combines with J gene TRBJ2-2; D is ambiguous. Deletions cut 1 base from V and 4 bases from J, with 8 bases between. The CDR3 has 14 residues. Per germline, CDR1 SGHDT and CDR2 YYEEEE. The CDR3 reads CASSLFMVTGELFF. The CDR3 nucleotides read TGTGCCAGCAGCTTGTTCATGGTCACCGGGGAGCTGTTTTTT.

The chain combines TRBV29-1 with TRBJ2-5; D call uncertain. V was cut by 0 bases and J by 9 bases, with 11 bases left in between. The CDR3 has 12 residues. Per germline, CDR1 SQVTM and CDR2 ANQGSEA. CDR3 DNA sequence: TGCAGCGTTGAAGATATCCCCAGGTCCCAGTACTTC. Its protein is CSVEDIPRSQYF. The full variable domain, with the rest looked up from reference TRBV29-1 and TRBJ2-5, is SAVISQKPSRDICQRGTSLTIQCQVDSQVTMMFWYRQQPGQSLTLIATANQGSEATYESGFVIDKFPISRPNLTFSTLTVSNMSPEDSSIYLCSVEDIPRSQYFGPGTRLLVL.

The CDR3 DNA reads TGTGCCAGCTTGACGGGATGGGACAATGAGCAGTTCTTC. Translating it yields CASLTGWDNEQFF. The V call is TRBV2, the J call TRBJ2-1, with D maybe TRBD2 (5 bases). The CDR3 runs 13 residues. Germline loops: CDR1 SNHLY, CDR2 FYNNEI. Trimming shortened V by 8 bases and J by 5 bases, and 13 bases separated the two germline ends.

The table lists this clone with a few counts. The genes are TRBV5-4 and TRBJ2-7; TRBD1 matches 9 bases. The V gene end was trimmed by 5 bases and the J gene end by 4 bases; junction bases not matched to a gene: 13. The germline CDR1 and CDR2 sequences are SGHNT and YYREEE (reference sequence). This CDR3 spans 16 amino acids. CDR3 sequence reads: CASSSGSGQGAYEQYF. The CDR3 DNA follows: TGTGCCAGCAGTTCAGGATCGGGACAGGGTGCGTACGAGCAGTACTTC.

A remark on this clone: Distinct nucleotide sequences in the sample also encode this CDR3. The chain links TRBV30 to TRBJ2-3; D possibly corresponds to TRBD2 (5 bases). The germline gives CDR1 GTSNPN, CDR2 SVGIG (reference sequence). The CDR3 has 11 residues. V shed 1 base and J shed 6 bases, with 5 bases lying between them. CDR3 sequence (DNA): TGTGCCTGGAGTGGAGGGGATACGCAGTATTTT. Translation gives CAWSGGDTQYF.

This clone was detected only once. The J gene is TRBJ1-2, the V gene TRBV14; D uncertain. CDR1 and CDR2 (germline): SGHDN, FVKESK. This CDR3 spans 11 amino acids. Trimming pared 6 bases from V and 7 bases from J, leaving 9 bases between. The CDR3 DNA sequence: TGTGCCAGCAGTTCCGTGGGTGGCTACACCTTC. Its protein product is CASSSVGGYTF. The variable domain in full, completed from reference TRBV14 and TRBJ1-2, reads EAGVTQFPSHSVIEKGQTVTLRCDPISGHDNLYWYRRVMGKEIKFLLHFVKESKQDESGMPNNRFLAERTGGTYSTLKVQPAELEDSGVYFCASSSVGGYTFGSGTRLTVV.

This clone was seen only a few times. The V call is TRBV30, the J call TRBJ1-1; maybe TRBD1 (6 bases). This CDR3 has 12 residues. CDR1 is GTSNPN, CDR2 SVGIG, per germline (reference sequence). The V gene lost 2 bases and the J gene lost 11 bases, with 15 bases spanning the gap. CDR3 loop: CAWSTPDSKAFF. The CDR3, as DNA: TGTGCCTGGAGTACTCCGGACAGTAAGGCTTTCTTT.

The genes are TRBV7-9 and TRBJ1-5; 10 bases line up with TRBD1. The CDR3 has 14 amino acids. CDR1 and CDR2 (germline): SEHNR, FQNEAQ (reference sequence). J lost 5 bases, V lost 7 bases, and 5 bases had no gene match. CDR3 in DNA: TGTGCCAGCACCCCGGGACAGGGGCATCAGCCCCAGCATTTT. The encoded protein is CASTPGQGHQPQHF.

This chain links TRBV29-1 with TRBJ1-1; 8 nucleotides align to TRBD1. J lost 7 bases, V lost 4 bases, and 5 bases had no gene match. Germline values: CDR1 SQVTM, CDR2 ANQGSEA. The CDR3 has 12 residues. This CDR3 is CSVAGQAFEAFF. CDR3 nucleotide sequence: TGCAGCGTTGCGGGACAGGCCTTTGAAGCTTTCTTT.

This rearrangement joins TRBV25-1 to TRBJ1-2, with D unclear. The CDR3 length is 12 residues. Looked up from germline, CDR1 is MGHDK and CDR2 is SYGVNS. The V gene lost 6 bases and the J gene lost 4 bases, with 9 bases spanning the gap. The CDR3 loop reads CASSDLSYGYTF. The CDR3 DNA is TGTGCCAGCAGCGATCTTTCCTATGGCTACACCTTC.

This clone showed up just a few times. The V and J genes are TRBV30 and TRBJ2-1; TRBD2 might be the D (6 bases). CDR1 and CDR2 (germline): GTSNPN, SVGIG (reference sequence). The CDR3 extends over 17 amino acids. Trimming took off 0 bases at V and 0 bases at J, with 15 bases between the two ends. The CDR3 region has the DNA TGTGCCTGGAGTGTGGGTCGGGGGTTAAGCTCCTACAATGAGCAGTTCTTC. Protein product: CAWSVGRGLSSYNEQFF.

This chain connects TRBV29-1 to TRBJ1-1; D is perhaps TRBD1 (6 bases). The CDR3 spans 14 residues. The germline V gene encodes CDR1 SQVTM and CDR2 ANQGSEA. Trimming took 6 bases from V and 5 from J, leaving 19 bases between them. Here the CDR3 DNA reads TGCAGCGTCGCGGAGTTACAGGGTTTTACTGAAGCTTTCTTT. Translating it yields CSVAELQGFTEAFF.

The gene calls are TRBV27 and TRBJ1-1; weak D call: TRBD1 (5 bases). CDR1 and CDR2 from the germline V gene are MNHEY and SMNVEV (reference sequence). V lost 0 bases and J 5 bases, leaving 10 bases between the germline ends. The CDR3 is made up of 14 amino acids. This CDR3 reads CASSLSMRGTEAFF. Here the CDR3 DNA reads TGTGCCAGCAGTTTATCGATGAGGGGTACTGAAGCTTTCTTT.

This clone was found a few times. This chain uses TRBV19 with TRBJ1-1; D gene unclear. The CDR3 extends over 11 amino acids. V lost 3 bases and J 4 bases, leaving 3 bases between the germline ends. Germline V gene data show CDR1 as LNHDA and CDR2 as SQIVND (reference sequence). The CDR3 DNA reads TGTGCCAGTAGTATTTTCACTGAAGCTTTCTTT. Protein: CASSIFTEAFF.

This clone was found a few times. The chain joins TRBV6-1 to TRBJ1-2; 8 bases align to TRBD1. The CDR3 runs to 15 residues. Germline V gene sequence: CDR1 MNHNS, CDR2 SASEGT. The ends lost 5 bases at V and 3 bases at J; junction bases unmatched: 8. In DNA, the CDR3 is TGTGCCAGCAGTCGGACAGGGACGGTTGACTATGGCTACACCTTC. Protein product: CASSRTGTVDYGYTF.

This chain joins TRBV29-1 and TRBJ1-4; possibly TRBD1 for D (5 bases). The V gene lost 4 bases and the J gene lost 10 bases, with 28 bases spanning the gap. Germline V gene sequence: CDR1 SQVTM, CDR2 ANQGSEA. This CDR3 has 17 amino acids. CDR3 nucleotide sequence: TGCAGCGTTGTCCTCCCAGGGAAGACATCTGAAGTCCGAAAACTGTTTTTT. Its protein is CSVVLPGKTSEVRKLFF.